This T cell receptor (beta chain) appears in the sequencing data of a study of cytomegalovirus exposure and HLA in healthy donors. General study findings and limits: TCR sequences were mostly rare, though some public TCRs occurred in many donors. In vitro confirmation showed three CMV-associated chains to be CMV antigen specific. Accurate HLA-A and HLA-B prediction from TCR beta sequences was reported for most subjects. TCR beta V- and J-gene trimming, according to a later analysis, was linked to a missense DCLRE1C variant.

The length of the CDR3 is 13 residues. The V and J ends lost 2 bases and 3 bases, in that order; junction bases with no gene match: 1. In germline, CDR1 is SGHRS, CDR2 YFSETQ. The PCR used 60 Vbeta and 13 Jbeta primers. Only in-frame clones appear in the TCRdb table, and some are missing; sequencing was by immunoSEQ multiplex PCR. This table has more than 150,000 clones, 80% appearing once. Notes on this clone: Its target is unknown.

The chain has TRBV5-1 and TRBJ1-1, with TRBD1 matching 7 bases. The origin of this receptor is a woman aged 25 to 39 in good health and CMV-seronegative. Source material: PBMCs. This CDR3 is CASSFGTDTEAFF. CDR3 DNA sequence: TGCGCCAGCAGCTTCGGGACAGACACTGAAGCTTTCTTT.